This T cell receptor (beta chain) was captured in a study of a mutant IDH1 vaccine in newly diagnosed glioma. Study information: Patients had received radiotherapy, temozolomide, or both previously, most receiving both.

Noted time point: week 35, safety follow-up. Vaccination used 300 ug of mutant IDH1 20-mer peptide per dose, with topical imiquimod. This clone is large within its sample. What it recognizes is unknown. Repertoires were generated with immunoSEQ multiplex PCR, while TCRdb's copy carries only in-frame clones and drops some. The sample lists some 48,000 clones; roughly three quarters were seen once. V gave up 4 bases and J gave up 6 bases; unmatched junction bases: 8. This CDR3 has 15 residues. Germline-derived CDR1 and CDR2 are MGHDK and SYGVNS. V gene TRBV25-1 combines with J gene TRBJ2-1, with TRBD2 identical over 8 bases. The sample was PBMCs, taken from a glioma patient whose treatment included an IDH1 peptide vaccine. This receptor was obtained from a man between 40 and 49 years old with glioma. The CDR3 bases are TGTGCCAGCAGTGTTGGAGCGGGGGATAGCAATGAGCAGTTCTTC. Translation gives CASSVGAGDSNEQFF.